This T cell receptor beta chain was identified in a study of T cell responses to AZD1222 COVID-19 vaccine. Study summary: The analysis combined second doses at about 4 or about 12 weeks.

In regard to this clone: Its target is not known.

Study-wide findings and caveats: It was only after the peak T cell response that any repertoires were sampled. CD4 TCRs linked to vaccination spanned spike, dominating at 160-218 and 743-854. Following two doses of AZD1222, Spike-specific TCR breadth and depth rose.

The germline V gene has CDR1 MDHEN and CDR2 SYDVKM. V lost 1 base, J lost 3 bases, and 9 bases lay in between. The CDR3 runs to 14 residues. TCRdb's table, derived via immunoSEQ multiplex PCR, lists solely in-frame clones and lacks some. This sample carries 95,000 to 150,000 clones, approximately 90% of them seen once, and the ten largest clones take roughly 7.7%. The sequence derives from an adult in good health. The chain recombines TRBV28 with TRBJ1-1; D call uncertain. Sequencing was performed on peripheral blood, taken on day 0 of AZD1222 vaccination. In DNA, the CDR3 is TGTGCCAGCAGTTTATCTAGGGCCTACACTGAAGCTTTCTTT. Its translation: CASSLSRAYTEAFF. The full variable domain, rest sourced from reference TRBV28 and TRBJ1-1, is DVKVTQSSRYLVKRTGEKVFLECVQDMDHENMFWYRQDPGLGLRLIYFSYDVKMKEKGDIPEGYSVSREKKERFSLILESASTNQTSMYLCASSLSRAYTEAFFGQGTRLTVV.